Shown below are 32 T cell receptor beta chains from a single sample sequenced in a study of OX40 agonist ivuxolimab in advanced cancers. The data were produced by immunoSEQ multiplex PCR, yet TCRdb's version contains in-frame clones alone and is incomplete. The repertoire holds more than 85,000 clones, approximately 90% seen once, with about 0.29% in the top ten. The sample consisted of CD4+ or CD8+ T cells sorted from blood, taken in a trial of the OX40 agonist ivuxolimab. Every receptor here comes from an adult with an advanced solid tumor such as melanoma, head and neck, liver or kidney cancer.

The rearrangement uses TRBV2 and TRBJ2-5; TRBD1 agrees at 8 bases. V lost 7 bases, J lost 1 base, and 5 bases stayed unmatched. The CDR3 loop spans 14 amino acids. The germline gives CDR1 SNHLY, CDR2 FYNNEI. The CDR3 reads CASTQDRAQETQYF. The CDR3 DNA follows: TGTGCCAGCACCCAGGACAGGGCCCAAGAGACCCAGTACTTC.

The chain employs TRBV5-6 and TRBJ2-1, with D possibly TRBD2 on 6 matching bases. V lost 0 bases, J lost 6 bases, and 7 bases lay in between. This CDR3 has 13 amino acids. Germline lookup yields CDR1 SGHDT and CDR2 YYEEEE. CDR3 loop: CASSLVSGNEQFF. The CDR3 coding sequence is TGTGCCAGCAGCTTGGTTAGCGGCAATGAGCAGTTCTTC.

V usage is TRBV5-1 and J usage is TRBJ2-1; 15 nucleotides align to TRBD2. Germline V gene data show CDR1 as SGHRS and CDR2 as YFSETQ. V dropped 0 bases and J dropped 8; count of bases not matched to a gene: 9. The CDR3 is 18 residues long. CDR3 loop: CASSLDPAGTSGRHEQFF. The CDR3 nucleotides are TGCGCCAGCAGCTTGGATCCAGCAGGGACTAGCGGGAGGCATGAGCAGTTCTTC.

The chain couples TRBV7-9 to TRBJ2-7; 7 positions match TRBD2. This CDR3 has 17 amino acids. V was clipped by 0 bases and J by 1 base; unmatched bases: 9. Per germline, CDR1 SEHNR and CDR2 FQNEAQ (reference sequence). CDR3 in amino acids: CASSLAPLRERSYEQYF. The CDR3 DNA follows: TGTGCCAGCAGCTTAGCCCCCTTGCGGGAGAGGTCCTACGAGCAGTACTTC.

The chain couples TRBV4-2 to TRBJ1-1; D may be TRBD1 (5 bases). CDR3 length: 12 amino acids. CDR1 and CDR2 from the germline V gene are LGHNA and YNFKEQ. The V end was cut by 5 bases, the J end by 5 bases, with 9 bases between. CDR3 loop: CASSLRGTEAFF. As DNA, the CDR3 is TGTGCCAGCAGCTTGAGGGGAACTGAAGCTTTCTTT.

The chain is built from TRBV7-3 and TRBJ2-1, with 13 bases lining up with TRBD2. Germline CDR1 and CDR2: SGHTA and FQGTGA. The CDR3 runs 21 residues. Trimming at V came to 2 bases and at J to 1 base, leaving 14 bases not matched to a gene. CDR3 nucleotide sequence: TGTGCCAGCAGCTTAGCCCCGTCCACCCGACTAGCGGGAGGTTCCTACAATGAGCAGTTCTTC. Translated: CASSLAPSTRLAGGSYNEQFF.

V usage is TRBV10-1 and J usage is TRBJ2-5, with D perhaps given as TRBD1 or TRBD2 (6 bases each). The CDR3 is made up of 17 amino acids. Germline V CDR1 and CDR2: WNHNN, SYGVQD (reference sequence). The germline V and J ends were trimmed by 4 bases and 5 bases, with 23 bases remaining between them. The CDR3: CASSVGCGGRREETQYF. The CDR3 coding sequence is TGCGCCAGCAGTGTAGGTTGTGGGGGGCGCCGGGAGGAGACCCAGTACTTC.

This clone has just one count. V and J are TRBV27 and TRBJ2-1; 8 bases fit TRBD2. V lost 1 base, J lost 0 bases, and 14 bases stayed unmatched. Germline CDR1 is MNHEY and CDR2 is SMNVEV (reference sequence). This CDR3 is 20 amino acids long. CDR3 region: CASSLWGDGGRKVSYNEQFF. The CDR3 DNA is TGTGCCAGCAGTTTATGGGGGGACGGCGGGAGGAAGGTCTCCTACAATGAGCAGTTCTTC.

This clone was recorded a few times. CDR3 protein: CASSLWTGTEAFF. The CDR3 nucleotides are TGTGCCAGCAGCCTCTGGACAGGCACTGAAGCTTTCTTT. This sequence joins TRBV14 and TRBJ1-1; 7 bases are shared with TRBD1. J was trimmed by 4 bases and V by 4 bases; bases with no gene match: 3. In germline, CDR1 is SGHDN, CDR2 FVKESK. CDR3 length: 13 amino acids.

This clone was picked up one time. The J gene is TRBJ2-1, the V gene TRBV27; 10 positions agree with TRBD1. Germline trimming cut 6 bases from V and 3 bases from J; bases unmatched to any gene: 8. Germline loops: CDR1 MNHEY, CDR2 SMNVEV (reference sequence). The CDR3 has 16 residues. As DNA, the CDR3 is TGTGCCAGCAGGCAATTCTGGGACAGGGGCTACAATGAGCAGTTCTTC. It translates to CASRQFWDRGYNEQFF.

The chain joins TRBV19 to TRBJ2-1; 10 positions match TRBD2. This CDR3 spans 18 amino acids. After removal of 7 bases from V and 4 bases from J, the junction contained 16 bases not matched to a gene. CDR1 and CDR2 from the germline V gene are LNHDA and SQIVND (reference sequence). This CDR3 reads CASMGDRFLAGEYNEQFF. The CDR3 region has the DNA TGTGCCAGTATGGGGGACAGGTTCCTAGCGGGAGAGTACAATGAGCAGTTCTTC.

The CDR3 reads CASSQGGTGVGYTF. CDR3 DNA sequence: TGCGCCAGCAGCCAAGGGGGGACAGGGGTTGGCTACACCTTC. The chain combines TRBV4-3 with TRBJ1-2; TRBD1 aligns across 10 bases. CDR1 LGHNA and CDR2 YSLEER come from the germline V gene. The CDR3 covers 14 residues. V lost 1 base and J lost 7; bases outside the gene matches: 3.

V is TRBV18 and J is TRBJ2-7, with TRBD1 matching 7 bases. This CDR3 region has 12 residues. V dropped 5 bases and J dropped 6; count of bases not matched to a gene: 4. Germline V gene sequence: CDR1 KGHSH, CDR2 LQKENI. Written as DNA, the CDR3 is TGTGCCAGCTCAGTCACAGGGGCCGAGCAGTACTTC. Residues: CASSVTGAEQYF.

V usage is TRBV29-1 and J usage is TRBJ2-5; 7 bases fit TRBD2. After removal of 4 bases from V and 5 bases from J, the junction contained 10 bases not matched to a gene. The CDR3 totals 14 residues. Germline V gene lookup returns CDR1 SQVTM and CDR2 ANQGSEA. CDR3 coding DNA: TGCAGCGTTGCGGTGGCGGGAGCGGGGGAGACCCAGTACTTC. Translation: CSVAVAGAGETQYF.

The J gene is TRBJ1-5, the V gene TRBV15; 11 nucleotides line up with TRBD1. V lost 5 bases to trimming and J lost 2 bases; unmatched junction nucleotides: 11. Germline-derived CDR1 and CDR2 are LNHNV and YYDKDF (reference sequence). The CDR3 runs to 18 residues. In DNA form, the CDR3 reads TGTGCCACCAGCGGCCGGGACAGGGGGTTTTGGGGCAATCAGCCCCAGCATTTT. This gives the protein CATSGRDRGFWGNQPQHF.

The genes are TRBV7-9 and TRBJ1-4; 7 bases map to TRBD1. Germline CDR1 and CDR2: SEHNR and FQNEAQ (reference sequence). This CDR3 is built from 17 residues. V was pared by 0 bases and J by 3 bases, with 7 bases of the junction left unmatched. This CDR3 reads CASSLAVTTGSNEKLFF. CDR3 in DNA: TGTGCCAGCAGCTTAGCGGTTACGACAGGGTCTAATGAAAAACTGTTTTTT.

CDR3 DNA: TGTGCCAGCAGTTTAAAACTAGCGGGCGAGCAGTTCTTC. Translation gives CASSLKLAGEQFF. V gene TRBV28 combines with J gene TRBJ2-1; 9 bases are a match to TRBD2. V trimming: 2 bases; J trimming: 10 bases; junction bases outside the gene matches: 3. From germline, CDR1 is MDHEN and CDR2 SYDVKM. This CDR3 contains 13 residues.

V and J are TRBV18 and TRBJ2-1, with no clear D. Germline V gives CDR1 KGHSH, CDR2 LQKENI. The CDR3 has 12 amino acids. Trimming pared 3 bases from V and 9 bases from J, leaving 9 bases between. The CDR3 DNA sequence: TGTGCCAGCTCACCCCAGGCTCCTGAGCAGTTCTTC. Encoded protein: CASSPQAPEQFF.

V usage is TRBV5-1 and J usage is TRBJ2-7; D is tentatively TRBD1 or TRBD2 (5 bases each). This CDR3 contains 14 residues. V lost 6 bases and J lost 3, with 16 bases in between. Germline assignment: CDR1 SGHRS and CDR2 YFSETQ. CDR3 nucleotide sequence: TGCGCCAGCAAAAAAGGGACGCCAAACTACGAGCAGTACTTC. It encodes CASKKGTPNYEQYF.

The V call is TRBV10-3, the J call TRBJ2-3; no clear D. Trimming left V 2 bases short and J 6 bases short, with 9 bases between. This CDR3 contains 13 residues. Looked up from germline, CDR1 is ENHRY and CDR2 is SYGVKD. The CDR3 loop reads CAISEGQGDTQYF. CDR3 in DNA: TGTGCCATCAGTGAGGGCCAAGGGGATACGCAGTATTTT.

This chain connects TRBV4-2 to TRBJ2-7, with 10 bases fitting TRBD2. Trimming cost V 4 bases and J 2 bases; bases outside gene matches: 2. CDR1 LGHNA and CDR2 YNFKEQ come from the germline V gene. There are 14 residues in the CDR3. CDR3 coding DNA: TGTGCCAGCAGCCCAGCGGGGGGGGCCTACGAGCAGTACTTC. It codes for CASSPAGGAYEQYF.

The V gene is TRBV5-1, the J gene TRBJ1-1, with a weak D call TRBD1 (6 bases). Trimming pared 9 bases from V and 4 bases from J, leaving 16 bases between. Germline V gene sequence: CDR1 SGHRS, CDR2 YFSETQ. The length of the CDR3 is 13 residues. The CDR3 protein is CATSRGGPTEAFF. The CDR3 coding sequence is TGCGCCACCTCCCGGGGGGGCCCCACTGAAGCTTTCTTT.

This chain uses TRBV19 with TRBJ2-7; D is unresolved. The V gene's germline CDR1 is LNHDA and CDR2 SQIVND (reference sequence). This CDR3 is built from 16 residues. V was shortened by 0 bases and J by 2 bases, with 14 bases between the two germline ends. The CDR3 DNA reads TGTGCCAGTAGTATAGATCATCAGACTGGGGCCTACGAGCAGTACTTC. This translates into CASSIDHQTGAYEQYF.

V usage is TRBV29-1 and J usage is TRBJ2-1; no clear D. CDR3 length: 13 residues. The V gene's germline CDR1 is SQVTM and CDR2 ANQGSEA. The ends were cut back, 7 bases at V and 3 bases at J, with 13 bases in the middle. The CDR3 is CSAASQVYNEQFF. DNA for the CDR3: TGCAGCGCCGCTTCGCAAGTCTACAATGAGCAGTTCTTC.

This clone was counted a single time. The CDR3 DNA is TGTGCCAGCAAGGGGGACAGGGGGAATTCACCCCTCCACTTT. It encodes CASKGDRGNSPLHF. This chain links TRBV2 with TRBJ1-6, with TRBD1 matching over 11 bases. V lost 7 bases, J lost 7 bases, and 3 bases stayed unmatched. CDR3 length equals 14 residues. Germline V gives CDR1 SNHLY, CDR2 FYNNEI.

The rearrangement links TRBV2 to TRBJ1-5; D is unclear. This CDR3 is built from 16 residues. CDR1 and CDR2 (germline): SNHLY, FYNNEI. The ends were cut back, 4 bases at V and 0 bases at J, with 13 bases in the middle. The CDR3 loop is CASSGQTPYSNQPQHF. The CDR3 DNA reads as TGTGCCAGCAGTGGTCAGACGCCCTATAGCAATCAGCCCCAGCATTTT.

This sequence joins TRBV27 and TRBJ2-1, with D tentatively TRBD1 or TRBD2 (5 bases each). Trimming took 2 bases from V and 0 from J, leaving 11 bases between them. CDR1 is MNHEY and CDR2 is SMNVEV in the germline V gene (reference sequence). The CDR3 length is 16 residues. The CDR3 DNA follows: TGTGCCAGCAGTTTAGGTGGGGGTATCTCCTACAATGAGCAGTTCTTC. It is translated as CASSLGGGISYNEQFF.

The chain recombines TRBV7-2 with TRBJ2-7; D might be TRBD1 (6 bases). Germline CDR1 is SGHTA and CDR2 is FQGNSA. V gave up 4 bases and J gave up 3 bases, with 16 bases separating them. The length of the CDR3 is 15 residues. The DNA for the CDR3 is TGTGCCAGCAGCTCCCGACGGACAGACCTCTACGAGCAGTACTTC. It encodes CASSSRRTDLYEQYF.

This chain connects TRBV28 to TRBJ2-1; 10 bases line up with TRBD2. Germline-derived CDR1 and CDR2 are MDHEN and SYDVKM. The CDR3 extends over 16 amino acids. The V segment lost 5 bases and the J segment 3 bases; nucleotides outside the gene matches: 7. The CDR3 nucleotides read TGTGCCAGCAGTGCCCCCTCTAGCGGGAGCTACAATGAGCAGTTCTTC. Residues: CASSAPSSGSYNEQFF.

The J gene is TRBJ2-7, the V gene TRBV11-2, with 7 nucleotides matching TRBD2. The CDR3 is made up of 17 amino acids. V shed 5 bases and J 0 bases; nucleotides not matched to a gene: 13. Germline CDR1 is SGHAT and CDR2 is FQNNGV. The CDR3 nucleotides are TGTGCCAGCAGCCCCCCGGAGCTTCTAGCGGCCTCCTACGAGCAGTACTTC. Protein: CASSPPELLAASYEQYF.

This sequence joins TRBV5-6 and TRBJ2-6; D not certain. Trimming shortened V by 1 base and J by 0 bases, and 8 bases separated the two germline ends. The germline V gene has CDR1 SGHDT and CDR2 YYEEEE. The CDR3 contains 16 residues. The chain's CDR3 is CASSLFQSSGANVLTF. The CDR3 DNA is TGTGCCAGCAGCTTGTTCCAGTCCTCTGGGGCCAACGTCCTGACTTTC.

This CDR3 reads CATSRETGQQYF. DNA for the CDR3: TGTGCCACCAGCAGAGAAACGGGACAGCAGTACTTC. V and J are TRBV15 and TRBJ2-4, with 7 bases that match TRBD1. The CDR3 length is 12 residues. The J segment lost 13 bases and the V segment lost 0 bases, leaving 3 bases of the junction unmatched. Germline V gene sequence: CDR1 LNHNV, CDR2 YYDKDF (reference sequence).